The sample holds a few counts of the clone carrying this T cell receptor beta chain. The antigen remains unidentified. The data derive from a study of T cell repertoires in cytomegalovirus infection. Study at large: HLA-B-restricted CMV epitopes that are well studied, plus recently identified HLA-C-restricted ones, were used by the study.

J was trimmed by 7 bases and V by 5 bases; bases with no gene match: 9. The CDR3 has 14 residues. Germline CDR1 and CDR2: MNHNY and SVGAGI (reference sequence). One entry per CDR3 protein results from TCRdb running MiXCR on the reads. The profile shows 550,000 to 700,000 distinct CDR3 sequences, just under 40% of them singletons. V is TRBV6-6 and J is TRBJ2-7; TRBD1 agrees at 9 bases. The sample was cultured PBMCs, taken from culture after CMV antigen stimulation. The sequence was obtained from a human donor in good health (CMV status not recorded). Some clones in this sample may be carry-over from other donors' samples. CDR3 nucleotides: TGTGCCAGCAGTACTAAACAGGGGGCGGGGGAGCAGTACTTC. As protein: CASSTKQGAGEQYF.